The 21 T cell receptor beta chains below come from one sample, sequenced in a study of patients and donors after allogeneic stem cell transplantation. TCRdb reprocessed the RT-PCR reads via MiXCR and lists one record per CDR3 protein. The profile shows about 12,000 distinct CDR3 sequences, approximately 26% of them singletons. The sequenced sample was blood, either unsorted or a sorted T cell fraction (not recorded which). The receptors here all came from a human donor who was either an allogeneic HSCT recipient or a stem cell or donor lymphocyte infusion donor (not recorded which). It is not recorded whose cells these are; they may come from a transplant donor.

This clonotype was detected ten times or more. The chain has TRBV6-5 and TRBJ2-1; 9 bases agree with TRBD2. This CDR3 spans 17 amino acids. V was pared by 5 bases and J by 9 bases, with 17 bases of the junction left unmatched. Looked up from germline, CDR1 is MNHEY and CDR2 is SVGAGI. This CDR3 reads CASSASLLAGLGVEQFF. DNA for the CDR3: TGTGCCAGCAGTGCGAGCCTTCTAGCGGGGCTTGGTGTTGAGCAGTTCTTC.

This clonotype was counted at least ten times. The gene calls are TRBV6-2 or TRBV6-3 and TRBJ1-2; D is unresolved. V was shortened by 7 bases and J by 4 bases, with 1 base between the two germline ends. This CDR3 comprises 9 residues. CDR1 is MNHEY, CDR2 SVGEGT, per germline. The CDR3 is CASTYGYTF. The CDR3 nucleotides are TGTGCCAGCACCTATGGCTACACCTTC.

The chain carries TRBV9 and TRBJ1-1, with D unresolved. V was trimmed by 0 bases and J by 11 bases, leaving 11 bases between them. The CDR3 sequence is 12 residues long. Per germline, CDR1 SGDLS and CDR2 YYNGEE. The CDR3 spells CASSVDGRRAFF. The CDR3 region has the DNA TGTGCCAGCAGCGTAGATGGCCGGAGGGCTTTCTTT.

Relative to its sample, this clonotype is medium-sized. This CDR3 reads CASGLRVNTEAFF. The CDR3 DNA follows: TGTGCCAGCGGTCTCAGGGTGAACACTGAAGCTTTCTTT. V gene TRBV12-3 or TRBV12-4 combines with J gene TRBJ1-1, with D possibly TRBD1 on 5 matching bases. The CDR3 runs 13 residues. V lost 8 bases to trimming and J lost 0 bases, with 10 bases between them.

In nucleotides, the CDR3 is TGTGCCAGCGGGACAGGCAATCAGCCCCAGCATTTT. This translates into CASGTGNQPQHF. The chain combines TRBV30 with TRBJ1-5, with 7 bases fitting TRBD1. The CDR3 totals 12 residues. Germline V gene data show CDR1 as GTSNPN and CDR2 as SVGIG (reference sequence). After removal of 8 bases from V and 2 bases from J, the junction contained 3 bases not matched to a gene. Based on the CDR3 plus reference TRBV30 and TRBJ1-5, the full variable domain is SQTIHQWPATLVQPVGSPLSLECTVEGTSNPNLYWYRQAAGRGLQLLFYSVGIGQISSEVPQNLSASRPQDRQFILSSKKLLLSDSGFYLCASGTGNQPQHFGDGTRLSIL.

This clonotype showed up just a few times. The chain is built from TRBV4-3 and TRBJ1-6, with 9 bases lining up with TRBD1. Germline CDR1 reads LGHNA; CDR2 reads YSLEER. V shed 0 bases, J shed 8 bases, and the junction held 2 bases outside the gene matches. The CDR3 contains 15 residues. The CDR3 DNA follows: TGCGCCAGCAGCCAAGATTACAGGGGGCATTCACCCCTCCACTTT. This codes for CASSQDYRGHSPLHF.

In its sample, this clonotype was seen a few times. This chain links TRBV7-2 with TRBJ1-3, with D perhaps TRBD1 (5 bases). This CDR3 has 13 amino acids. Germline CDR1 and CDR2: SGHTA and FQGNSA. V lost 7 bases, J lost 5 bases, and 12 bases lay in between. The CDR3 sequence is CASTGTGRNTIYF. The DNA for the CDR3 is TGTGCCAGCACCGGGACGGGGAGAAACACCATATATTTT.

Many counts were recorded for this clonotype. This chain joins TRBV20-1 and TRBJ1-5, with D uncertain. Trimming pared 0 bases from V and 9 bases from J, leaving 9 bases between. The CDR3 contains 12 residues. The V gene's germline CDR1 is DFQATT and CDR2 SNEGSKA (reference sequence). The CDR3 DNA sequence: TGCAGTGCTAGAGAGGGCTCGTTGCCCCAGCATTTT. Protein sequence: CSAREGSLPQHF.

Comment on this clonotype: At one end, the junction sequence differs from germline, possibly due to a read error. The chain recombines TRBV6-5 with TRBJ1-6, with D hard to call. The CDR3 loop spans 11 amino acids. In germline, CDR1 is MNHEY, CDR2 SVGAGI. This CDR3 reads CASSDSGPLHF. CDR3 sequence (DNA): TGTGCCAGCAGTGACTCTGGACCCCTCCACTTT.

This rearrangement joins TRBV6-5 to TRBJ1-1; D remains ambiguous. V shed 2 bases and J shed 3 bases, with 13 bases lying between them. Germline loops: CDR1 MNHEY, CDR2 SVGAGI. The CDR3 covers 15 residues. This chain's CDR3 is CASSYASRVDTEAFF. CDR3 DNA: TGTGCCAGCAGTTACGCCTCTAGGGTTGACACTGAAGCTTTCTTT.

To note about this clonotype: The junction differs from germline at one of its ends, possibly a read error. J is TRBJ1-1 and V is TRBV7-3; the D is unclear. Germline loops: CDR1 SGHTA, CDR2 FQGTGA. This CDR3 is built from 13 residues. In DNA, the CDR3 is TGTACCAGCAGCCCCCCGGGCAGTGCTGAAGCTTTCTTT. Translated: CTSSPPGSAEAFF. The entire variable domain, with the rest obtained from reference TRBV7-3 and TRBJ1-1, is as follows: GAGVSQTPSNKVTEKGKYVELRCDPISGHTALYWYRQSLGQGPEFLIYFQGTGAADDSGLPNDRFFAVRPEGSVSTLKIQRTERGDSAVYLCTSSPPGSAEAFFGQGTRLTVV.

V gene TRBV27 combines with J gene TRBJ1-1; D possibly corresponds to TRBD1 (5 bases). V was trimmed by 0 bases and J by 1 base, leaving 9 bases between them. Germline V gene lookup returns CDR1 MNHEY and CDR2 SMNVEV (reference sequence). CDR3 length: 15 residues. CDR3 protein: CASSLSRVSNTEAFF. CDR3 in DNA: TGTGCCAGCAGTTTATCCAGGGTATCGAACACTGAAGCTTTCTTT.

Concerning this clonotype itself: Mismatch with germline at one junction end may stem from a read error. The gene calls are TRBV10-3 and TRBJ2-6; D assignment may be TRBD1 or TRBD2 (5 bases each). The CDR3 extends over 15 amino acids. CDR1 is ENHRY and CDR2 is SYGVKD in the germline V gene. CDR3 coding DNA: TGTGCCATCAGTGTGGCGGACTCTGGGGCCAGCGTCCTGACTTTC. As protein: CAISVADSGASVLTF.

This clonotype was seen a few times. The chain links TRBV7-2 to TRBJ1-1, with no clear D. Germline V gives CDR1 SGHTA, CDR2 FQGNSA. This CDR3 contains 15 residues. V lost 3 bases to trimming and J lost 1 base, with 12 bases between them. The CDR3 sequence: CASSFSGLKNTEAFF. The CDR3 DNA reads TGTGCCAGCAGCTTTTCTGGACTGAAGAACACTGAAGCTTTCTTT. Together with reference TRBV7-2 and TRBJ1-1, the CDR3 gives the full variable domain: GAGVSQSPSNKVTEKGKDVELRCDPISGHTALYWYRQSLGQGLEFLIYFQGNSAPDKSGLPSDRFSAERTGGSVSTLTIQRTQQEDSAVYLCASSFSGLKNTEAFFGQGTRLTVV.

This clonotype was seen at least ten times. This sequence joins TRBV4-3 and TRBJ1-5, with 7 nucleotides matching TRBD1. V shed 0 bases and J 5 bases; nucleotides not matched to a gene: 4. The CDR3 consists of 15 residues. Germline CDR1 reads LGHNA; CDR2 reads YSLEER. The CDR3 nucleotides are TGCGCCAGCAGCCAAGATAGGAGGGGGCATCAGCCCCAGCATTTT. Translated: CASSQDRRGHQPQHF.

There are a few counts of this clonotype. The V and J genes are TRBV28 and TRBJ1-1; TRBD1 is a possible D gene (5 bases). The V gene lost 3 bases and the J gene lost 11 bases, with 19 bases spanning the gap. CDR3 length: 14 residues. Germline assignment: CDR1 MDHEN and CDR2 SYDVKM. The CDR3 reads CASSFTKSGRRAFF. The DNA of the CDR3 is TGTGCCAGCAGTTTCACTAAGTCGGGACGGAGGGCTTTCTTT.

The V call is TRBV28, the J call TRBJ1-6; no definite D call. Germline V gene lookup returns CDR1 MDHEN and CDR2 SYDVKM. With 6 bases removed from V and 0 bases from J, the gap between germline ends came to 9 bases. The CDR3 length is 15 residues. CDR3 region: CASRVENSYNSPLHF. The CDR3 DNA reads as TGTGCCAGCAGAGTTGAGAACTCCTATAATTCACCCCTCCACTTT.

This rearrangement joins TRBV4-1 to TRBJ1-5; TRBD1 might be the D (6 bases). Trimming pared 2 bases from V and 4 bases from J, leaving 9 bases between. Germline values: CDR1 MGHRA, CDR2 YSYEKL. This CDR3 spans 14 amino acids. This chain's CDR3 is CASSQRGRNQPQHF. CDR3 nucleotides: TGCGCCAGCAGCCAAAGGGGGAGGAATCAGCCCCAGCATTTT.

In its sample, this clonotype was seen many times. The chain joins TRBV18 to TRBJ1-5; a weak D match, TRBD1 (6 bases). The CDR3 spans 14 residues. V lost 6 bases and J 3 bases, leaving 12 bases between the germline ends. Germline V CDR1 and CDR2: KGHSH, LQKENI. Written as DNA, the CDR3 is TGTGCCAGCTCTCCCACAGGGTTCAATCAGCCCCAGCATTTT. Encoded protein: CASSPTGFNQPQHF.

This rearrangement joins TRBV12-3 or TRBV12-4 to TRBJ2-7; TRBD2 matches at 11 bases. V lost 6 bases, J lost 2 bases, and 9 bases stayed unmatched. The CDR3 runs 16 residues. The CDR3, as DNA: TGTGCCAGCAGAAAGACCGGGACTAGCGGTCCCTACGAGCAGTACTTC. It yields the protein CASRKTGTSGPYEQYF.

This clonotype was observed a handful of times. The chain is built from TRBV3-1 and TRBJ1-2; 8 bases match TRBD1. Germline V lookup: CDR1 LGHDT, CDR2 YNNKEL (reference sequence). The CDR3 contains 17 residues. V lost 3 bases and J lost 5; bases outside the gene matches: 14. The CDR3 sequence: CASSQGGQGPNRYGYTF. For the CDR3, the DNA is TGTGCCAGCAGCCAGGGCGGACAGGGTCCCAATAGATATGGCTACACCTTC.